Listed below are T cell receptor beta chains from one sample, sequenced in a study of T cells after yellow fever vaccination. TCRdb independently ran MiXCR on the 5' RACE reads; one entry per CDR3 protein. This table has 310,000 or so distinct CDR3 sequences, roughly 3.5% appearing once. Sequences were derived from PBMCs, sampled on the day of the yellow fever booster vaccination. The receptors here all came from a man aged 18 to 29 who received the YFV17D yellow fever vaccine. Each CDR3 is given with its conserved first and last residue. The D gene is left open where the match is weak. The size field is filled for only some rows; it gives once, few, many or a size class.

cdr3_length	v_call	clone_size	d_call	j_call	cdr3_aa	cdr3_nt
12	TRBV4-2	NA	NA	TRBJ1-1	CASRGGLPEAFF	TGTGCCAGCAGAGGGGGGCTCCCTGAAGCTTTCTTT
13	TRBV12-3/TRBV12-4	many	TRBD1	TRBJ2-7	CASSGTGVEEQYF	TGTGCCAGCAGCGGGACAGGGGTTGAAGAGCAGTACTTC
16	TRBV5-1	many	TRBD1	TRBJ1-1	CASSWDRTGGHTEAFF	TGCGCCAGCAGCTGGGACCGGACAGGGGGGCACACTGAAGCTTTCTTT
14	TRBV20-1	many	NA	TRBJ2-5	CSAIGPGAQETQYF	TGCAGTGCTATAGGGCCGGGGGCACAAGAGACCCAGTACTTC
14	TRBV20-1	NA	TRBD1	TRBJ1-3	CSAGEGQGRNTIYF	TGCAGTGCTGGGGAGGGACAGGGTAGAAACACCATATATTTT
17	TRBV5-1	NA	TRBD1	TRBJ1-1	CASSFNRDRGSVTEAFF	TGCGCCAGCAGCTTTAACCGGGACAGGGGGTCGGTCACTGAAGCTTTCTTT
15	TRBV6-2/TRBV6-3	NA	TRBD2	TRBJ2-5	CATGLLRGVYETQYF	TGTGCCACCGGCCTTTTACGGGGGGTTTACGAGACCCAGTACTTC
15	TRBV11-2	many	NA	TRBJ2-1	CASSLAEAPPGEQFF	TGTGCCAGCAGCTTAGCCGAGGCACCCCCCGGAGAGCAGTTCTTC
14	TRBV12-3/TRBV12-4	few	TRBD2	TRBJ2-1	CASMFSGGVGEQFF	TGTGCCAGCATGTTTAGCGGGGGAGTCGGGGAGCAGTTCTTC
15	TRBV11-2	many	NA	TRBJ2-5	CASSLRGPTGETQYF	TGTGCCAGCAGCTTGAGGGGTCCGACGGGAGAGACCCAGTACTTC
12	TRBV3-1	NA	NA	TRBJ2-5	CASSADLETQYF	TGTGCCAGCAGCGCCGATCTGGAGACCCAGTACTTC
14	TRBV18	few	NA	TRBJ1-2	CASNAQGPAYGYTF	TGTGCCAGCAACGCACAAGGCCCGGCATATGGCTACACCTTC
16	TRBV5-1	NA	NA	TRBJ1-2	CASSLEYAGYTYGYTF	TGCGCCAGCAGCTTGGAGTATGCAGGTTATACCTATGGCTACACCTTC
16	TRBV18	few	NA	TRBJ2-2	CASSPRPDPNTGELFF	TGTGCCAGCTCACCACGGCCAGACCCGAACACCGGGGAGCTGTTTTTT
12	TRBV5-1	many	NA	TRBJ2-5	CASTGDQETQYF	TGCGCCAGCACGGGGGACCAAGAGACCCAGTACTTC
16	TRBV5-4	many	NA	TRBJ2-6	CASSQLFGSGANVLTF	TGTGCCAGCAGCCAACTTTTCGGGTCTGGGGCCAACGTCCTGACTTTC
14	TRBV6-6	NA	NA	TRBJ2-2	CASFSRVTTGELFF	TGTGCCAGCTTTTCCCGGGTGACAACCGGGGAGCTGTTTTTT
13	TRBV28	many	NA	TRBJ1-2	CASNFDSLYGYTF	TGTGCCAGCAACTTCGACAGCCTCTATGGCTACACCTTC
18	TRBV7-9	NA	TRBD1	TRBJ2-3	CASSSPPPGTGYTDTQYF	TGTGCCAGCAGCTCTCCACCCCCGGGGACAGGGTACACAGATACGCAGTATTTT
14	TRBV29-1	many	NA	TRBJ2-7	CSVNYRDGPYEQYF	TGCAGCGTAAACTACCGGGACGGCCCCTACGAGCAGTACTTC
15	TRBV5-1	many	NA	TRBJ2-3	CASSFSGGNTDTQYF	TGCGCCAGCAGCTTCTCCGGCGGTAACACAGATACGCAGTATTTT
16	TRBV5-1	many	TRBD2	TRBJ2-5	CASSRGLAGVQETQYF	TGCGCCAGCAGCCGTGGACTAGCGGGGGTGCAAGAGACCCAGTACTTC
17	TRBV5-6	many	NA	TRBJ2-3	CASSLGPGTPRTDTQYF	TGTGCCAGCAGCTTGGGCCCCGGGACACCGAGGACAGATACGCAGTATTTT
13	TRBV5-6	few	NA	TRBJ2-1	CASSPYNENEQFF	TGTGCCAGCAGCCCCTATAACGAGAATGAGCAGTTCTTC
12	TRBV7-9	NA	NA	TRBJ1-2	CASSLARSGYTF	TGTGCCAGCAGCTTAGCGAGGAGTGGCTACACCTTC
15	TRBV7-9	many	NA	TRBJ2-1	CASSLGRLVYNEQFF	TGTGCCAGCAGCTTAGGAAGATTGGTGTACAATGAGCAGTTCTTC
14	TRBV18	many	NA	TRBJ2-5	CASSPQGRSETQYF	TGTGCCAGCTCACCGCAGGGACGGTCGGAGACCCAGTACTTC
13	TRBV7-9	few	NA	TRBJ2-7	CASSANREYEQYF	TGTGCCAGCAGCGCAAACAGGGAGTACGAGCAGTACTTC
15	TRBV4-3	NA	NA	TRBJ1-3	CASSQDSAGRNTIYF	TGCGCCAGCAGCCAAGATTCCGCGGGGAGAAACACCATATATTTT
14	TRBV2	many	NA	TRBJ2-7	CASKRGTNSYEQYF	TGTGCCAGCAAACGCGGAACCAACTCCTACGAGCAGTACTTC
15	TRBV7-2	many	NA	TRBJ2-6	CASSSYRVGANVLTF	TGTGCCAGCAGCTCCTACAGGGTTGGGGCCAACGTCCTGACTTTC
11	TRBV10-2	many	NA	TRBJ2-1	CASSQFGEQFF	TGCGCCAGCAGTCAATTTGGGGAGCAGTTCTTC
13	TRBV7-2	NA	NA	TRBJ2-5	CASSFRGKETQYF	TGTGCCAGCAGCTTCCGGGGGAAAGAGACCCAGTACTTC
15	TRBV4-3	NA	TRBD1	TRBJ2-1	CASSPGTGALNEQFF	TGCGCCAGCAGCCCCGGGACAGGGGCACTCAATGAGCAGTTCTTC